The source of this T cell receptor beta chain is a study of human CD8 memory T cell subsets. The CDR3 consists of 15 residues. Looked up from germline, CDR1 is MNHEY and CDR2 is SMNVEV (reference sequence). A UMI-labeled 5' RACE approach was the method that produced the TCR beta libraries. TCRdb reprocessed the 5' RACE reads; each CDR3 protein has one entry and no DNA is given. The ten top clones account for under 25%, within a sample of 7,500 to 9,500 distinct CDR3 sequences. On this clonotype itself: Its antigen remains unidentified.

Findings of the study overall: The stem-like memory and precursor exhausted T cell populations displayed similarly high diversity, which was not the case for effector memory cells.

The sequence came from a human donor in good health. The sequenced sample was CD8+ T cells from PBMCs. The chain combines TRBV27 with TRBJ2-5; the D gene TCRdb calls, TRBD2, cannot be checked with no DNA. CDR3 in amino acids: CASSPRTSGSETQYF.